This T cell receptor (beta chain) was recorded in a study of OX40 agonist ivuxolimab in advanced cancers. On the study more broadly: Prior anti-PD-1, anti-PD-L1 or anti-CTLA-4 therapy did not bar entry, and 30% to 40% had some. Study findings and constraints: Clonal expansion among partial responders at 0.1-3.0 mg/kg ranked near the lowest. In CD8+ T cells, expanded clones were on average more numerous than in CD4+.

Repertoires were generated with immunoSEQ multiplex PCR, while TCRdb's copy carries only in-frame clones and drops some. This table holds tens of thousands of clones, about 88% found once. As for this clone: The antigen remains unidentified.

Germline loops: CDR1 MNHEY, CDR2 SMNVEV (reference sequence). Trimming at V came to 4 bases and at J to 6 bases, leaving 5 bases not matched to a gene. The CDR3 runs to 13 residues. This chain joins TRBV27 and TRBJ2-7; the match to TRBD1 covers 8 bases. This TCR was sampled from an adult with an advanced solid tumor such as melanoma, head and neck, liver or kidney cancer. The sequences come from CD4+ or CD8+ T cells sorted from blood, collected in a trial of the OX40 agonist ivuxolimab. The CDR3 spells CASSSGTGSEQYF. The CDR3 nucleotides read TGTGCCAGCAGTTCAGGGACAGGCTCCGAGCAGTACTTC.